Here is one T cell receptor (beta chain) with its context. The target antigen is unknown. The patients with Susac syndrome satisfied recently defined diagnostic criteria for either definite or probable disease. The RNA, 0.5 to 1 ug, was put through reverse transcription using random hexamers. Amplification of TCR beta CDR3 used immunoSEQ multiplex PCR across 54 Vbeta and 13 Jbeta. MiXCR, applied by TCRdb to the immunoSEQ multiplex PCR reads, yields one record per CDR3 protein. This table has around 200,000 distinct CDR3 sequences, over 90% appearing once. The record originates from a study of CD8 T cells in Susac syndrome. The study, taken as a whole, reports: That the number of individuals in its TCR sequencing and HLA analysis was relatively small was acknowledged by the study.

The germline CDR1 and CDR2 sequences are DFQATT and SNEGSKA (reference sequence). The length of the CDR3 is 14 residues. The V gene lost 2 bases and the J gene lost 1 base, with 12 bases spanning the gap. Sequenced input: CD4+ T cells from PBMCs. This sequence joins TRBV20-1 and TRBJ2-7, with a tentative D call TRBD1 (7 bases). The receptor comes from a human donor with Susac syndrome. The CDR3 region has the DNA TGCAGTGCTAGAACCAGGGGGGAATCCTACGAGCAGTACTTC. The encoded protein is CSARTRGESYEQYF.